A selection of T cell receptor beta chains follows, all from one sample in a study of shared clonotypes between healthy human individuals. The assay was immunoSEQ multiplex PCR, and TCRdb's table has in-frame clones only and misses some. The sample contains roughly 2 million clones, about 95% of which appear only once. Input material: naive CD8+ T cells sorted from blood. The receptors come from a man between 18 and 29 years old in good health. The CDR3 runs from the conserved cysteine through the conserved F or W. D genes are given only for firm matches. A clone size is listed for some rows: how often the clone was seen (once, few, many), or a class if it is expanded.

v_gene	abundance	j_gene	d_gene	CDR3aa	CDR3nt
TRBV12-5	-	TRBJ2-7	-	CASGLSGGRGSYEQYF	TGTGCTAGTGGTTTGAGTGGGGGGAGAGGCTCCTACGAGCAGTACTTC
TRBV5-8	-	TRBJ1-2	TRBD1	CASSLDRGDYGYTF	TGTGCCAGCAGCTTGGACAGGGGTGACTATGGCTACACCTTC
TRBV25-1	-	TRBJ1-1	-	CASSELGNVDTEAFF	TGTGCCAGCAGTGAATTGGGGAACGTGGACACTGAAGCTTTCTTT
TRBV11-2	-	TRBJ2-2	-	CASSLAGRQLNTGELFF	TGTGCCAGCAGCTTAGCGGGTCGACAGCTGAACACCGGGGAGCTGTTTTTT
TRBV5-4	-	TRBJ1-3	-	CASSSWGSGNTIYF	TGTGCCAGCAGCAGTTGGGGCTCTGGAAACACCATATATTTT
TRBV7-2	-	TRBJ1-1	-	CASSLPTGWVTEAFF	TGTGCCAGCAGCTTACCAACAGGGTGGGTCACTGAAGCTTTCTTT
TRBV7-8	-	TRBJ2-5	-	CASSGEVMADIDQETQYF	TGTGCCAGCAGCGGAGAGGTCATGGCAGACATAGACCAAGAGACCCAGTACTTC
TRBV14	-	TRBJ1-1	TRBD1	CASSQDWRQGFTEAFF	TGTGCCAGCAGCCAAGATTGGAGACAGGGGTTCACTGAAGCTTTCTTT
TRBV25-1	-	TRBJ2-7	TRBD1	CASSARGNEQYF	TGTGCCAGCAGCGCCAGGGGGAACGAGCAGTACTTC
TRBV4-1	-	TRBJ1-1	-	CASSPSPNTEAFF	TGCGCCAGCAGCCCCAGTCCGAACACTGAAGCTTTCTTT
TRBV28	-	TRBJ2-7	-	CASSLWAGYEQYF	TGTGCCAGCAGTTTATGGGCCGGCTACGAGCAGTACTTC
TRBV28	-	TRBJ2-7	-	CASSLRGLVYEQYF	TGTGCCAGCAGTTTAAGGGGATTAGTCTACGAGCAGTACTTC
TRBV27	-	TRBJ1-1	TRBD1	CASRLDRDTEAFF	TGTGCCAGCAGGCTGGACAGGGACACTGAAGCTTTCTTT
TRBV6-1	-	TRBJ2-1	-	CASSGGPYNEQFF	TGTGCCAGCAGCGGGGGGCCATACAATGAGCAGTTCTTC
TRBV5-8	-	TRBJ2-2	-	CASSLEQGSNTGELFF	TGTGCCAGCAGCTTGGAACAGGGCTCGAACACCGGGGAGCTGTTTTTT
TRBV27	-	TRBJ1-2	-	CASRPLAPAYGYTF	TGTGCCAGCAGACCACTGGCCCCAGCCTATGGCTACACCTTC
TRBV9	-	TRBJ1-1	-	CASSGAEGGNTEAFF	TGTGCCAGCAGCGGCGCCGAAGGGGGAAACACTGAAGCTTTCTTT
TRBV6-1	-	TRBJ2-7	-	CASRSLGWYEQYF	TGTGCCAGCAGGTCCTTGGGCTGGTACGAGCAGTACTTC
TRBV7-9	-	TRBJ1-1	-	CASSAGVNTEAFF	TGTGCCAGCAGCGCGGGGGTGAACACTGAAGCTTTCTTT
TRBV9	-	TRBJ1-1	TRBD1	CASSLQGAGTEAFF	TGTGCCAGCAGCTTACAGGGGGCGGGCACTGAAGCTTTCTTT
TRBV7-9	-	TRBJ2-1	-	CASSLVTNEQFF	TGTGCCAGCAGCTTAGTAACCAATGAGCAGTTCTTC
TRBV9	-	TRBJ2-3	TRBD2	CASSRPPSGSTDTQYF	TGTGCCAGCAGCCGGCCCCCTAGCGGGAGCACAGATACGCAGTATTTT
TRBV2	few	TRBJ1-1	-	CASSEFQELNTEAFF	TGTGCCAGCAGTGAATTCCAGGAACTGAACACTGAAGCTTTCTTT
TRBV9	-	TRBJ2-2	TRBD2	CASSFGLGGELFF	TGTGCCAGCAGCTTCGGACTAGGTGGGGAGCTGTTTTTT
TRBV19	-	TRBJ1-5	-	CASTVGNQPQHF	TGTGCCAGTACTGTGGGCAATCAGCCCCAGCATTTT
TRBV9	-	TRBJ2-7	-	CASSPVGGAPYEQYF	TGTGCCAGCAGCCCAGTGGGGGGCGCGCCCTACGAGCAGTACTTC
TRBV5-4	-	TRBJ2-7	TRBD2	CASSFWTSGPYEQYF	TGTGCCAGCAGCTTCTGGACTAGCGGCCCCTACGAGCAGTACTTC
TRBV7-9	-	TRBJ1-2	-	CASSLDRYGYTF	TGTGCCAGCAGCTTAGACAGATATGGCTACACCTTC
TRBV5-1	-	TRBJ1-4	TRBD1	CASSLYGGDRDEKLFF	TGCGCCAGCAGCTTGTATGGTGGGGACAGGGATGAAAAACTGTTTTTT
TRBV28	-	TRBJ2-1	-	CASRPPDALGEQFF	TGTGCCAGCAGACCGCCTGACGCCCTTGGTGAGCAGTTCTTC
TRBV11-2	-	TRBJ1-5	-	CASSRNSYQPQHF	TGTGCCAGCAGCCGCAACAGTTATCAGCCCCAGCATTTT
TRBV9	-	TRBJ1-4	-	CASSVAGVDEKLFF	TGTGCCAGCAGCGTAGCAGGGGTGGATGAAAAACTGTTTTTT
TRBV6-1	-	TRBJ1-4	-	CASSEPGSNEKLFF	TGTGCCAGCAGTGAACCTGGGAGTAATGAAAAACTGTTTTTT
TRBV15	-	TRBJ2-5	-	CATSRPNQETQYF	TGTGCCACCAGCAGGCCAAACCAAGAGACCCAGTACTTC
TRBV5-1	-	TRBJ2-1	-	CASSLTPLGDRDEQFF	TGCGCCAGCAGCCTCACTCCCCTGGGCGATAGGGATGAGCAGTTCTTC
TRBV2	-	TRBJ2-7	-	CALRRGALYEQYF	TGTGCCCTCCGGCGGGGAGCCCTCTACGAGCAGTACTTC
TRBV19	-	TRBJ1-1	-	CASSIEVRWLNTEAFF	TGTGCCAGTAGTATAGAAGTTCGTTGGCTGAACACTGAAGCTTTCTTT
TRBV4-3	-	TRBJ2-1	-	CASSQGGEGLDYNEQFF	TGCGCCAGCAGCCAAGGGGGGGAAGGGCTGGACTACAATGAGCAGTTCTTC
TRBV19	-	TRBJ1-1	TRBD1	CASSPRQGGNTEAFF	TGTGCCAGTAGTCCGCGACAGGGAGGGAACACTGAAGCTTTCTTT
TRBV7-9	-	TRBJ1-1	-	CASSLGVTEAFF	TGTGCCAGCAGCTTAGGAGTTACTGAAGCTTTCTTT
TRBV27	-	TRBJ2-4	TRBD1	CASSRQGVGIQYF	TGTGCCAGCAGTCGACAGGGGGTGGGCATTCAGTACTTC
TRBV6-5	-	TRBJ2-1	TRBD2	CASSRLSGGYNEQFF	TGTGCCAGCAGTCGCCTTAGCGGGGGGTACAATGAGCAGTTCTTC
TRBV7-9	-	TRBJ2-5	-	CASSLLDGGVQETQYF	TGTGCCAGCAGCTTATTGGACGGAGGGGTTCAAGAGACCCAGTACTTC
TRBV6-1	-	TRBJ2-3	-	CASSEPGMDTQYF	TGTGCCAGCAGTGAGCCTGGCATGGATACGCAGTATTTT
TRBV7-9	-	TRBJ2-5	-	CASSFSETQYF	TGTGCCAGCAGCTTCTCGGAGACCCAGTACTTC
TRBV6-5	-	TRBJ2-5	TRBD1	CASRTGGSETQYF	TGTGCCAGCAGGACAGGGGGCAGCGAGACCCAGTACTTC
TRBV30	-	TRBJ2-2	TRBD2	CAWSVREAGELFF	TGTGCCTGGAGTGTACGGGAGGCCGGGGAGCTGTTTTTT
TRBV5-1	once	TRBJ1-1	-	CASSLYGPEAFF	TGCGCCAGCAGCTTGTACGGTCCTGAAGCTTTCTTT
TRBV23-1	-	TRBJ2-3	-	CASSLRVQKTFAQYF	TGCGCCAGCAGTCTAAGGGTTCAGAAGACTTTTGCGCAGTATTTT
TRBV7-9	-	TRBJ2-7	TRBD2	CASSLTSGGTYEQYF	TGTGCCAGCAGCTTGACTAGCGGGGGAACCTACGAGCAGTACTTC
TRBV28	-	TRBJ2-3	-	CASSSTDSSTDTQYF	TGTGCCAGCAGTTCGACAGACTCTAGCACAGATACGCAGTATTTT
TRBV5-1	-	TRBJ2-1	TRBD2	CASSGTTSYNEQFF	TGCGCCAGCAGCGGGACTACCTCCTACAATGAGCAGTTCTTC
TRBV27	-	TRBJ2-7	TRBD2	CASSSLGVAGLISYEQYF	TGTGCCAGCAGTTCGCTCGGGGTAGCGGGCCTTATCTCCTACGAGCAGTACTTC
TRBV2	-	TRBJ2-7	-	CASGDYEQYF	TGTGCCAGCGGAGACTACGAGCAGTACTTC
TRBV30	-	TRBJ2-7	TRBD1	CAWTQGAYEQYF	TGTGCCTGGACACAGGGGGCCTACGAGCAGTACTTC
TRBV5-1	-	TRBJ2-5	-	CASSLEETGQETQYF	TGCGCCAGCAGCTTGGAAGAGACAGGCCAAGAGACCCAGTACTTC
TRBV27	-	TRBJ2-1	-	CASSLSIGPPYNEQFF	TGTGCCAGCAGTTTATCAATAGGCCCCCCGTACAATGAGCAGTTCTTC
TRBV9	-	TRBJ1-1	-	CASSVGGTEAFF	TGTGCCAGCAGCGTCGGTGGGACTGAAGCTTTCTTT
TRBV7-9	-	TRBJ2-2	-	CASSLSQVGDTGELFF	TGTGCCAGCAGCTTAAGCCAGGTCGGGGACACCGGGGAGCTGTTTTTT
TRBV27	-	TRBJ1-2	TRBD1	CASSPGQGYRNYGYTF	TGTGCCAGCAGTCCGGGACAGGGGTATCGGAACTATGGCTACACCTTC